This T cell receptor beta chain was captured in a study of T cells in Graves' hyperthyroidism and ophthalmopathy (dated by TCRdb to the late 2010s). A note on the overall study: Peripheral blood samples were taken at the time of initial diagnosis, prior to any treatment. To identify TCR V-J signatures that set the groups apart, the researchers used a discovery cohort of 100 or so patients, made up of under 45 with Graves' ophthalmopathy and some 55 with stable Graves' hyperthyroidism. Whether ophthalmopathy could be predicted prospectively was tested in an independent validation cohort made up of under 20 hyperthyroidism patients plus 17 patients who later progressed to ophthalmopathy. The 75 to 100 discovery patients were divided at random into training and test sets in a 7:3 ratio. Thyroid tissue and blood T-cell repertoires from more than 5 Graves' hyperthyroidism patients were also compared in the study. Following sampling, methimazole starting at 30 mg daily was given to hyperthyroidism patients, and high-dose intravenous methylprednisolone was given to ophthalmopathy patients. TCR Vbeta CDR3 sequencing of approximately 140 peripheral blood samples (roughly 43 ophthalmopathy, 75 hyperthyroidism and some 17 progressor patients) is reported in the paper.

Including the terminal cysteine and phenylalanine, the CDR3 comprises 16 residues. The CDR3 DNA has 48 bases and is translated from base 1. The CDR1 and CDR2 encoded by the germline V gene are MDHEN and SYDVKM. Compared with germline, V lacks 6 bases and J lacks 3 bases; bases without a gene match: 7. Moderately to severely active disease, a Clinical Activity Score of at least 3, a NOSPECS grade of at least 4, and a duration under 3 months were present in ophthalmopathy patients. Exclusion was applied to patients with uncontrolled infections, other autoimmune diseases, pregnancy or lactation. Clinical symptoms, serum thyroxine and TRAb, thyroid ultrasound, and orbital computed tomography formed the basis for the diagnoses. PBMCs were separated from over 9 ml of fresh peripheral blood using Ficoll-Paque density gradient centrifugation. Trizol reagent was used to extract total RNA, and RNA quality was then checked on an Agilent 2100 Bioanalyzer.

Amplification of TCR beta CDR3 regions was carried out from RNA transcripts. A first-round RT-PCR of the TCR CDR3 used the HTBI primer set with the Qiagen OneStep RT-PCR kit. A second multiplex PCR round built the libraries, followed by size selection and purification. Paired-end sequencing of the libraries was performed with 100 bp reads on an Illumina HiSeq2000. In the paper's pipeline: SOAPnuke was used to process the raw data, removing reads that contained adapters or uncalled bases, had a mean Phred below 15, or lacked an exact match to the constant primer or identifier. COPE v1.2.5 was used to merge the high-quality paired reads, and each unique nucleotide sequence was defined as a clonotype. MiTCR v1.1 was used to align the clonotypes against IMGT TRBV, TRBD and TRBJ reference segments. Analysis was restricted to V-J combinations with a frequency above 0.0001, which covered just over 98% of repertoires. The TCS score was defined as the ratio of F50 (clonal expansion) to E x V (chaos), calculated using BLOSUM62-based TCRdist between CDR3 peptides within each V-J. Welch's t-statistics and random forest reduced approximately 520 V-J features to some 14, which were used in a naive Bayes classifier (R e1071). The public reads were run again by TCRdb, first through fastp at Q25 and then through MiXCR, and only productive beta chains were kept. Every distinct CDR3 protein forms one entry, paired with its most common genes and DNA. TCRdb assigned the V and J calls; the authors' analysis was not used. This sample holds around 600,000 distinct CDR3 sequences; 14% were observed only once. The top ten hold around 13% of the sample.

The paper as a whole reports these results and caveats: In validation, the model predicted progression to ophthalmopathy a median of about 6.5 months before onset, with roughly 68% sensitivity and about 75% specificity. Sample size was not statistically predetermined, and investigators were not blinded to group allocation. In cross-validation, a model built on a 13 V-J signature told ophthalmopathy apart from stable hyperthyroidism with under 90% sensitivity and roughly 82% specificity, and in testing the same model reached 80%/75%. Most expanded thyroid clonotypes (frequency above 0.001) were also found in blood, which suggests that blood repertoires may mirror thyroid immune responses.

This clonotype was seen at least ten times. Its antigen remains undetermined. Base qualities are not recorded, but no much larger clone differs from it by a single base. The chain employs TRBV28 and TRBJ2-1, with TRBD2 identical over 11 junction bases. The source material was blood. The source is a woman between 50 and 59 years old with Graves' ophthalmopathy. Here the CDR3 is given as CASRELAGDFYNEQFF. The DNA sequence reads TGTGCCAGCAGGGAACTAGCGGGAGACTTCTACAATGAGCAGTTCTTC.